The 16 T cell receptor beta chains below were found in one sample sequenced in a study of blood T cell repertoires in COVID-19. Assay: immunoSEQ multiplex PCR; the TCRdb copy retains only in-frame clones and omits some. This table holds around 430,000 clones, about 91% found once. Sequencing was carried out using peripheral blood. Receptors originate from a woman aged 45-65 years with COVID-19, enrolled during active disease.

The chain is built from TRBV28 and TRBJ2-5; possible D gene TRBD2, 5 bases. The V gene lost 1 base and the J gene lost 5 bases, with 14 bases spanning the gap. The germline V gene has CDR1 MDHEN and CDR2 SYDVKM. CDR3 length: 15 amino acids. Here the CDR3 DNA reads TGTGCCAGCAGTTTATCCGGGGAAGGCGGGGAGACCCAGTACTTC. Residues: CASSLSGEGGETQYF.

This chain uses TRBV19 with TRBJ1-2; D is possibly TRBD1 (6 bases). Germline CDR1 and CDR2: LNHDA and SQIVND (reference sequence). Trimming shortened V by 5 bases and J by 4 bases, and 14 bases separated the two germline ends. This CDR3 region has 14 residues. CDR3 DNA sequence: TGTGCCAGTAGTGCCACCGGGACAAGCTATGGCTACACCTTC. Its translation: CASSATGTSYGYTF. Supplemented by reference TRBV19 and TRBJ1-2, the full variable domain reads DGGITQSPKYLFRKEGQNVTLSCEQNLNHDAMYWYRQDPGQGLRLIYYSQIVNDFQKGDIAEGYSVSREKKESFPLTVTSAQKNPTAFYLCASSATGTSYGYTFGSGTRLTVV.

The chain recombines TRBV3-1 (or the pseudogene TRBV3-2) with TRBJ2-7, with TRBD2 matching 13 bases. This CDR3 is 15 amino acids long. Germline trimming cut 4 bases from V and 3 bases from J; bases unmatched to any gene: 3. Germline V gene data show CDR1 as LGHDT and CDR2 as YNNKEL (reference sequence). DNA of the CDR3: TGTGCCAGCAGCCTGACTAGCGGGGGGTTCTACGAGCAGTACTTC. Amino acid sequence: CASSLTSGGFYEQYF.

The chain has TRBV6-6 and TRBJ1-1; D gene uncertain. V was cut by 4 bases and J by 10 bases, with 10 bases left in between. In germline, CDR1 is MNHNY, CDR2 SVGAGI (reference sequence). The CDR3 extends over 11 amino acids. For the CDR3, the DNA is TGTGCCAGCAGTTCCCTCGCGGGAGCTTTCTTT. Translated, it gives CASSSLAGAFF.

The chain uses TRBV6-6 and TRBJ2-1, with 7 bases matching TRBD2. This CDR3 has 14 residues. Trimming took 5 bases from V and 8 from J; bases not matched to a gene: 9. Per the germline V gene, CDR1 is MNHNY and CDR2 is SVGAGI (reference sequence). For the CDR3, the DNA is TGTGCCAGCAGTCCTCCGACTAGCCTCTATGAGCAGTTCTTC. Amino acid sequence: CASSPPTSLYEQFF.

The sample holds one count of this clone. For the CDR3, the DNA is TGCGCCAGCAGTGAGTTCGCAGGGGAGAACACTGAAGCTTTCTTT. Translating gives CASSEFAGENTEAFF. The V gene is TRBV10-1, the J gene TRBJ1-1, with D tentatively TRBD1 (6 bases). The CDR3 is made up of 15 amino acids. Trimming left V 1 base short and J 1 base short, with 10 bases between. Looked up from germline, CDR1 is WNHNN and CDR2 is SYGVQD (reference sequence).

The chain joins TRBV30 to TRBJ2-7; a possible D gene is TRBD1 (6 bases). Germline CDR1 and CDR2: GTSNPN and SVGIG (reference sequence). The CDR3 is 14 amino acids. V shed 0 bases and J shed 3 bases, with 12 bases lying between them. CDR3 region: CAWSVWGRHYEQYF. CDR3 nucleotides: TGTGCCTGGAGTGTGTGGGGGCGACACTACGAGCAGTACTTC.

J is TRBJ1-4 and V is TRBV14; TRBD1 matches at 9 bases. This CDR3 region has 17 residues. Germline V lookup: CDR1 SGHDN, CDR2 FVKESK. V gave up 2 bases and J gave up 3 bases; unmatched junction bases: 7. CDR3 sequence: CASSQWGQGFSNEKLFF. The CDR3 nucleotides read TGTGCCAGCAGCCAATGGGGACAGGGCTTTTCTAATGAAAAACTGTTTTTT.

This chain links TRBV5-5 with TRBJ1-2; a weak D match, TRBD1 (5 bases). V lost 5 bases and J lost 5, with 10 bases in between. This CDR3 has 12 amino acids. CDR1 SGHKS and CDR2 YYEKEE come from the germline V gene (reference sequence). Here the CDR3 DNA reads TGTGCCAGCAGTAGGGGTGGGTATGGCTACACCTTC. Protein: CASSRGGYGYTF.

V and J are TRBV19 and TRBJ1-2; 7 bases are a match to TRBD1. V was clipped by 5 bases and J by 7 bases; unmatched bases: 13. CDR1 LNHDA and CDR2 SQIVND come from the germline V gene (reference sequence). The CDR3 totals 15 residues. The CDR3 DNA reads as TGTGCCAGTAGTCCGACGACAGGGCCCGCGGGTGGCTACACCTTC. Its protein product is CASSPTTGPAGGYTF.

Note on this clone: The sample holds other DNA sequences that translate to the same CDR3. Here the CDR3 DNA reads TGTGCCAGTAGTATAAGGAGGGAAGCCGGAAACACCATATATTTT. Translation gives CASSIRREAGNTIYF. This chain uses TRBV19 with TRBJ1-3; no definite D call. V was trimmed by 2 bases and J by 4 bases, leaving 12 bases between them. Germline values: CDR1 LNHDA, CDR2 SQIVND (reference sequence). The CDR3 is 15 residues long. The entire variable domain, with the rest obtained from reference TRBV19 and TRBJ1-3, is as follows: DGGITQSPKYLFRKEGQNVTLSCEQNLNHDAMYWYRQDPGQGLRLIYYSQIVNDFQKGDIAEGYSVSREKKESFPLTVTSAQKNPTAFYLCASSIRREAGNTIYFGEGSWLTVV.

This clone was seen a single time. The chain recombines TRBV18 with TRBJ1-2; TRBD1 matches 9 bases. Germline loops: CDR1 KGHSH, CDR2 LQKENI. V shed 6 bases and J 7 bases; nucleotides not matched to a gene: 6. The CDR3 is made up of 13 amino acids. The CDR3: CASSPRDRVGYTF. DNA for the CDR3: TGTGCCAGCTCCCCCCGGGACAGGGTTGGCTACACCTTC.

The chain uses TRBV18 and TRBJ1-3; D not certain. CDR1 is KGHSH and CDR2 is LQKENI in the germline V gene. The CDR3 spans 18 residues. V lost 3 bases and J 5 bases, leaving 23 bases between the germline ends. This chain's CDR3 is CASSPLGSSGNQRNTIYF. In nucleotides, the CDR3 is TGTGCCAGCTCACCCCTCGGGTCTTCGGGGAATCAACGAAACACCATATATTTT.

The genes are TRBV4-2 and TRBJ1-4, with TRBD1 identical over 9 bases. V dropped 4 bases and J dropped 2; count of bases not matched to a gene: 8. The CDR3 runs to 17 residues. The germline CDR1 and CDR2 sequences are LGHNA and YNFKEQ. CDR3 DNA sequence: TGTGCCAGCAGCCTAGCCACAGGGGGCCTCACTAATGAAAAACTGTTTTTT. This gives the protein CASSLATGGLTNEKLFF.

This clone has just one count. The chain is built from TRBV14 and TRBJ2-5; TRBD2 is a possible D gene (6 bases). This CDR3 has 12 residues. Germline CDR1 reads SGHDN; CDR2 reads FVKESK. Trimming shortened V by 6 bases and J by 4 bases, and 9 bases separated the two germline ends. The CDR3 protein is CASRHSGETQYF. The CDR3 region has the DNA TGTGCCAGCAGACATAGCGGAGAGACCCAGTACTTC. Filled out from reference TRBV14 and TRBJ2-5, the complete variable domain reads EAGVTQFPSHSVIEKGQTVTLRCDPISGHDNLYWYRRVMGKEIKFLLHFVKESKQDESGMPNNRFLAERTGGTYSTLKVQPAELEDSGVYFCASRHSGETQYFGPGTRLLVL.

The chain employs TRBV29-1 and TRBJ1-1; the D is unclear. The length of the CDR3 is 12 residues. Germline V gene lookup returns CDR1 SQVTM and CDR2 ANQGSEA. V lost 7 bases and J 4 bases, leaving 13 bases between the germline ends. For the CDR3, the DNA is TGCAGCGCCCGCGGGTTGGTCACTGAAGCTTTCTTT. Translated: CSARGLVTEAFF.